This T cell receptor (beta chain) was sequenced for a study of regulatory T cells in long-lasting Graves disease. Whole-study context: Less than 3 months of antithyroid drugs had been taken by newly diagnosed Graves' patients.

Documented time point: newly diagnosed GD, antithyroid drugs for less than 3 months. RNA extracted from PBMCs served as the sequencing template. Both iRepertoire HTBI primers and Arm-PCR of CDR3 regions were used to build the TCR beta libraries. TCRdb reprocessed the multiplex PCR reads with MiXCR, giving one entry per CDR3 protein. Among around 450,000 distinct CDR3 sequences listed, approximately 15% were seen once. The same specimen was also included in a second study, on T cells in Graves' hyperthyroidism and ophthalmopathy. That publication notes: Patients having uncontrolled infection, another autoimmune disease, pregnancy or lactation were not included. Blood also held most thyroid clonotypes expanded beyond 0.001.

This sequence was found in a woman aged 40 to 50 with Graves disease. This specimen was peripheral blood mononuclear cells (PBMCs), taken at new diagnosis, from a patient treated with antithyroid drugs.

The CDR3 DNA is TGTGCCAGCAGCTACGCGGACAGGGGGCCGGAGACTAATGAAAAACTGTTTTTT. Its protein product is CASSYADRGPETNEKLFF. V gene TRBV5-6 combines with J gene TRBJ1-4; 11 bases fit TRBD1. V lost 3 bases and J lost 2; bases outside the gene matches: 9. CDR1 and CDR2 from the germline V gene are SGHDT and YYEEEE. This CDR3 comprises 18 residues.